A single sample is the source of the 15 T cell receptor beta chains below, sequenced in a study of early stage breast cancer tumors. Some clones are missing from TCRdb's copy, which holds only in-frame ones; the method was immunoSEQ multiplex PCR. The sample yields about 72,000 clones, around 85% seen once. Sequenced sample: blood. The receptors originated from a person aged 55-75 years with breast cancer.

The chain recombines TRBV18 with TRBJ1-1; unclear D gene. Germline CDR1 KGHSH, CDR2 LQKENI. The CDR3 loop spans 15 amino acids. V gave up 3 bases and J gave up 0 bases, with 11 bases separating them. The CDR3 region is CASSPTSNLNTEAFF. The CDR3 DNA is TGTGCCAGCTCACCGACATCTAATTTGAACACTGAAGCTTTCTTT.

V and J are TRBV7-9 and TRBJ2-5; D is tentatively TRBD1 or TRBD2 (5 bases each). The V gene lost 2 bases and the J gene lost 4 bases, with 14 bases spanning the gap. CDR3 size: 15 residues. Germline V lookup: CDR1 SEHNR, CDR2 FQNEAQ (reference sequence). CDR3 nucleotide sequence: TGTGCCAGCAGCTTAATTCGGGACCGGGGAGAGACCCAGTACTTC. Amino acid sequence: CASSLIRDRGETQYF. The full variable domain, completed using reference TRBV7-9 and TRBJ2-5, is DTGVSQNPRHKITKRGQNVTFRCDPISEHNRLYWYRQTLGQGPEFLTYFQNEAQLEKSRLLSDRFSAERPKGSFSTLEIQRTEQGDSAMYLCASSLIRDRGETQYFGPGTRLLVL.

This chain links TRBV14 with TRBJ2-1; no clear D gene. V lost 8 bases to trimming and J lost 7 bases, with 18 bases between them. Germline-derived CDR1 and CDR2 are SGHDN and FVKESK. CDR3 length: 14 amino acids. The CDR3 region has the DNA TGTGCCAGCTCCCAAGCCCCCTTGTCTAATGAGCAGTTCTTC. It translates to CASSQAPLSNEQFF.

The CDR3 here is CASSGPSRLAETQYF. The CDR3 DNA is TGTGCCAGCAGTGGCCCGTCACGACTAGCGGAGACCCAGTACTTC. The chain combines TRBV2 with TRBJ2-5; 8 bases agree with TRBD2. CDR1 is SNHLY and CDR2 is FYNNEI in the germline V gene. The ends lost 4 bases at V and 5 bases at J; junction bases unmatched: 9. The CDR3 runs 15 residues.

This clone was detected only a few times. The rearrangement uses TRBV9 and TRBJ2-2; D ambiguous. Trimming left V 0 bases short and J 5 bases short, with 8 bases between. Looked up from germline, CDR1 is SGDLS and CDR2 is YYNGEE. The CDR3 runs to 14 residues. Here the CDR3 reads CASSVGVTTGELFF. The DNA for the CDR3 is TGTGCCAGCAGCGTAGGGGTAACGACCGGGGAGCTGTTTTTT.

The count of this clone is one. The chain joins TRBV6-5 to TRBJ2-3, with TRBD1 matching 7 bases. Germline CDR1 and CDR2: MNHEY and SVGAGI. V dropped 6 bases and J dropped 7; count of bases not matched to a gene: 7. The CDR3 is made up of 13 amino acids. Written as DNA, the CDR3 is TGTGCCAGCAGCCGACAGGGCAGGAATACGCAGTATTTT. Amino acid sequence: CASSRQGRNTQYF.

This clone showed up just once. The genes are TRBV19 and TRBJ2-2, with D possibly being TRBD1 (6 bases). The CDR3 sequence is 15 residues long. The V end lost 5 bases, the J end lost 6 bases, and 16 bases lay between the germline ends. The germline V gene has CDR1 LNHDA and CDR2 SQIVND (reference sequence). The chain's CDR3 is CASSSPGQGAGELFF. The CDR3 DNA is TGTGCCAGTAGTTCACCGGGACAAGGTGCCGGGGAGCTGTTTTTT.

DNA of the CDR3: TGTGCCAGCAGCTCGGGACTAGCGAAGACCCAGTACTTC. Encoded protein: CASSSGLAKTQYF. This rearrangement joins TRBV11-3 to TRBJ2-5, with 10 bases matching TRBD2. V was clipped by 4 bases and J by 6 bases; unmatched bases: 2. Germline lookup yields CDR1 SGHNT and CDR2 YENEEA. This CDR3 is 13 amino acids long.

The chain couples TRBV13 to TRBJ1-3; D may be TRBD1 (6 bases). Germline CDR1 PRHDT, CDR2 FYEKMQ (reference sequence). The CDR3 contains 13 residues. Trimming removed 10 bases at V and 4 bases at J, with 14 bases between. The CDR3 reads CATSGVFGNTIYF. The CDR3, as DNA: TGTGCCACCTCAGGGGTTTTCGGAAACACCATATATTTT.

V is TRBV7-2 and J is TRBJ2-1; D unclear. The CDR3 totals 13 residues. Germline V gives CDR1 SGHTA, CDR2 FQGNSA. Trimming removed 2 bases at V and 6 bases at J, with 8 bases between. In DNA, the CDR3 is TGTGCCAGCAGCTTACTTTGGGCCAATGAGCAGTTCTTC. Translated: CASSLLWANEQFF.

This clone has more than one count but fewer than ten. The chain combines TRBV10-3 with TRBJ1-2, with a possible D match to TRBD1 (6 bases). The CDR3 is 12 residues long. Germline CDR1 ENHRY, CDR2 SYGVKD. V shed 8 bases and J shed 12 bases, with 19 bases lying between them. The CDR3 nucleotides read TGTGCCATCGGACGGGACACCTCGCAGGACACCTTC. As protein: CAIGRDTSQDTF.

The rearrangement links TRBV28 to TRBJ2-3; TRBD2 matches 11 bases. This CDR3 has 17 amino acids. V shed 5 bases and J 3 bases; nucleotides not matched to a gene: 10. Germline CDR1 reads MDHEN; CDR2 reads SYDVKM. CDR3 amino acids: CASSTAWGLADTDTQYF. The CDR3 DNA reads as TGTGCCAGCAGTACCGCTTGGGGACTAGCGGATACAGATACGCAGTATTTT.

This CDR3 reads CASRNWGGTEAFF. The DNA for the CDR3 is TGTGCCAGCAGGAACTGGGGGGGGACTGAAGCTTTCTTT. The V call is TRBV6-5, the J call TRBJ1-1, with a possible D match to TRBD1 (5 bases). V was pared by 6 bases and J by 5 bases, with 13 bases between. The CDR3 contains 13 residues. Germline V gene sequence: CDR1 MNHEY, CDR2 SVGAGI.

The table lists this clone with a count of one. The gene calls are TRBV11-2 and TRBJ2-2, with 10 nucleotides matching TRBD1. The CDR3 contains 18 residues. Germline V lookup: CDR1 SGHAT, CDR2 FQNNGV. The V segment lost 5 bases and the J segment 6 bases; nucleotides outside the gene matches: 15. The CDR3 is CASSRLGQGISSAGELFF. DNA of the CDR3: TGTGCCAGCAGCCGTCTGGGACAGGGGATATCTTCGGCCGGGGAGCTGTTTTTT.

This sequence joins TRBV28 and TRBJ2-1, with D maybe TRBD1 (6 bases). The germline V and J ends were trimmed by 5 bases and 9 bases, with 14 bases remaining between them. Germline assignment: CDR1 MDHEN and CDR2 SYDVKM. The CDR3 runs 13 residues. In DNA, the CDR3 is TGTGCCAGCAGTACCGGGACAAAAATTGAGCAGTTCTTC. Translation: CASSTGTKIEQFF.